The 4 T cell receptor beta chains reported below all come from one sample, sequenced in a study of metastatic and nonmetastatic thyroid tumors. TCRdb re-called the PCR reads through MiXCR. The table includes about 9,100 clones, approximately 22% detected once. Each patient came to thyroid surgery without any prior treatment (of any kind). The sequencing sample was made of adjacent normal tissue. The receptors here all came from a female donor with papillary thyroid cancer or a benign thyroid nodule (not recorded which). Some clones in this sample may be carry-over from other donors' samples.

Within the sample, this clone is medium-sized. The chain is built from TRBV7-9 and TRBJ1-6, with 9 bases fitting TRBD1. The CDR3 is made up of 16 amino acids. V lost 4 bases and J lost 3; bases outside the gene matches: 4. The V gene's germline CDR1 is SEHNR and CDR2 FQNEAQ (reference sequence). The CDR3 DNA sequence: TGTGCCAGCAGCTCCGGACAGGGGTTCTATAATTCACCCCTCCACTTT. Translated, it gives CASSSGQGFYNSPLHF.

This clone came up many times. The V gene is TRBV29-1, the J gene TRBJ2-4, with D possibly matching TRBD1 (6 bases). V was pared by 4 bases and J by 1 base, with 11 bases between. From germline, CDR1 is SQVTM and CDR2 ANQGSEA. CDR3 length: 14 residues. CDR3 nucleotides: TGCAGCGTTGGAGGGGGTGTTGCCAAAAACATTCAGTACTTC. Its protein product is CSVGGGVAKNIQYF.

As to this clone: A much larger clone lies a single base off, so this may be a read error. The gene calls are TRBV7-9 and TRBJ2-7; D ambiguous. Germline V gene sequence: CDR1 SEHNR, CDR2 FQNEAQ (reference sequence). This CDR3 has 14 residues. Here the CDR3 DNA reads TGTGCCTGCAGCTCCGTGACAAGAGACTACGAGCAGTACTTC. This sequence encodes CACSSVTRDYEQYF.

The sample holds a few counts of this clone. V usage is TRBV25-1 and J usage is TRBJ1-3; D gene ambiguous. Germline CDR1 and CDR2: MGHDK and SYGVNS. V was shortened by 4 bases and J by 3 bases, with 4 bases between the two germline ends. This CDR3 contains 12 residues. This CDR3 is CASSVYGNTIYF. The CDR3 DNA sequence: TGTGCCAGCAGTGTCTATGGAAACACCATATATTTT.